Below are 16 T cell receptor beta chains sequenced from a single sample in a study of beta chain features in type 1 diabetes. Reverse transcribing all isolated RNA meant expressed TCRB transcripts were sequenced. Method: immunoSEQ multiplex PCR; TCRdb's copy keeps in-frame clones and lacks some. The table lists roughly 500,000 clones, approximately 31% of them singletons. Specimen: naive CD4+ T cells from blood. Source of these receptors: a man between 18 and 35 years old in good health.

V is TRBV20-1 and J is TRBJ2-7, with D uncertain. V was cut by 6 bases and J by 4 bases, with 10 bases left in between. This CDR3 spans 11 amino acids. Germline CDR1 DFQATT, CDR2 SNEGSKA (reference sequence). CDR3 amino acids: CSATPLYEQYF. CDR3 nucleotide sequence: TGCAGTGCGACCCCCCTGTACGAGCAGTACTTC.

The J gene is TRBJ1-4, the V gene TRBV15, with unresolved D. The CDR3 spans 13 residues. Germline V gives CDR1 LNHNV, CDR2 YYDKDF (reference sequence). V lost 3 bases and J lost 8, with 10 bases in between. For the CDR3, the DNA is TGTGCCACCAGCAGTGACCAGTGGGAAAAACTGTTTTTT. Its protein product is CATSSDQWEKLFF.

The chain joins TRBV7-9 to TRBJ2-7, with D possibly being TRBD1 or TRBD2 (5 bases each). This CDR3 spans 14 amino acids. CDR1 and CDR2 from the germline V gene are SEHNR and FQNEAQ (reference sequence). Trimming took off 4 bases at V and 0 bases at J, with 10 bases between the two ends. The CDR3 DNA is TGTGCCAGCAGCTCCACTGGGACCTCCTACGAGCAGTACTTC. This gives the protein CASSSTGTSYEQYF. Variable domain in full (rest from reference TRBV7-9 and TRBJ2-7): DTGVSQNPRHKITKRGQNVTFRCDPISEHNRLYWYRQTLGQGPEFLTYFQNEAQLEKSRLLSDRFSAERPKGSFSTLEIQRTEQGDSAMYLCASSSTGTSYEQYFGPGTRLTVT.

This clone was detected only a few times. Other nucleotide sequences in the sample specify the same CDR3. The rearrangement joins TRBV10-3 to TRBJ2-7; D remains ambiguous. The V end lost 4 bases, the J end lost 0 bases, and 4 bases lay between the germline ends. The CDR3 has 12 residues. Germline-derived CDR1 and CDR2 are ENHRY and SYGVKD. As DNA, the CDR3 is TGTGCCATCAGTGGGGCCTCCTACGAGCAGTACTTC. Translating gives CAISGASYEQYF.

The chain employs TRBV4-1 and TRBJ2-7, with D perhaps TRBD2 (6 bases). Per the germline V gene, CDR1 is MGHRA and CDR2 is YSYEKL. V was pared by 4 bases and J by 0 bases, with 16 bases between. The CDR3 has 16 residues. The CDR3 sequence: CASSRILPGVSYEQYF. The CDR3 DNA reads TGCGCCAGCAGCCGCATACTCCCGGGAGTCTCCTACGAGCAGTACTTC.

The chain couples TRBV6-1 to TRBJ1-1; possibly TRBD1 for D (6 bases). The V end lost 6 bases, the J end lost 7 bases, and 12 bases lay between the germline ends. CDR1 and CDR2 from the germline V gene are MNHNS and SASEGT. This CDR3 has 12 residues. The CDR3 DNA reads as TGTGCCAGCAGAGGAGGGACATTTGAAGCTTTCTTT. This gives the protein CASRGGTFEAFF.

As for this clone: Distinct nucleotide sequences in the sample also encode this CDR3. This chain connects TRBV30 to TRBJ2-3; D unresolved. This CDR3 has 11 residues. CDR1 and CDR2 from the germline V gene are GTSNPN and SVGIG (reference sequence). Trimming shortened V by 2 bases and J by 2 bases, and 2 bases separated the two germline ends. For the CDR3, the DNA is TGTGCCTGGAGTTTCACAGATACGCAGTATTTT. It encodes CAWSFTDTQYF.

Only one count was recorded for this clone. The chain recombines TRBV5-1 with TRBJ2-3; tentative D call: TRBD2 (6 bases). This CDR3 has 15 residues. CDR1 is SGHRS, CDR2 YFSETQ, per germline. Trimming took off 4 bases at V and 0 bases at J, with 12 bases between the two ends. The CDR3 DNA follows: TGCGCCAGCAGCCGCCTTACTAGCAGCACAGATACGCAGTATTTT. This gives the protein CASSRLTSSTDTQYF.

The chain combines TRBV29-1 with TRBJ2-5; TRBD1 matches 9 bases. Germline V gene data show CDR1 as SQVTM and CDR2 as ANQGSEA. The ends lost 5 bases at V and 0 bases at J; junction bases unmatched: 4. This CDR3 region has 14 residues. The CDR3 DNA reads as TGCAGCGTTCCCGGGACAGGGTACCAAGAGACCCAGTACTTC. Translated: CSVPGTGYQETQYF.

The chain joins TRBV30 to TRBJ1-1, with D tentatively TRBD1 (6 bases). Germline values: CDR1 GTSNPN, CDR2 SVGIG (reference sequence). There are 13 residues in the CDR3. Between the trimmed V and J ends, which lost 4 bases and 5 bases, there was a span of 14 bases. The DNA of the CDR3 is TGTGCCTGGATAAACAGGGTAAGGACTGAAGCTTTCTTT. It yields the protein CAWINRVRTEAFF.

This clone was seen only a few times. The genes are TRBV7-2 and TRBJ2-7; 14 nucleotides align to TRBD2. CDR1 is SGHTA and CDR2 is FQGNSA in the germline V gene. The V and J ends lost 7 bases and 7 bases, in that order; junction bases with no gene match: 9. The CDR3 is made up of 15 amino acids. The CDR3 reads CASTREGLAGEEQYF. CDR3 DNA sequence: TGTGCCAGCACCCGAGAGGGACTAGCGGGAGAGGAGCAGTACTTC.

This clone was detected a few times. The chain links TRBV4-1 to TRBJ1-2; D call uncertain. This CDR3 has 12 residues. V lost 4 bases to trimming and J lost 4 bases, with 7 bases between them. CDR1 is MGHRA, CDR2 YSYEKL, per germline. The chain's CDR3 is CASSREGYGYTF. In DNA form, the CDR3 reads TGCGCCAGCAGCCGGGAGGGCTATGGCTACACCTTC.

The rearrangement links TRBV2 to TRBJ1-1, with unresolved D. The ends were cut back, 5 bases at V and 3 bases at J, with 10 bases in the middle. Germline values: CDR1 SNHLY, CDR2 FYNNEI. The CDR3 sequence is 13 residues long. The CDR3 sequence is CASSSEQYTEAFF. CDR3 DNA sequence: TGTGCCAGCAGTAGTGAACAGTACACTGAAGCTTTCTTT.

CDR3: CAGTRTGVTDTQYF. In DNA, the CDR3 is TGTGCCGGGACCCGGACAGGGGTGACAGATACGCAGTATTTT. This chain connects TRBV30 to TRBJ2-3, with 9 bases aligning to TRBD1. The germline V gene encodes CDR1 GTSNPN and CDR2 SVGIG (reference sequence). CDR3 length: 14 amino acids. After removal of 8 bases from V and 3 bases from J, the junction contained 9 bases not matched to a gene.

This chain connects TRBV9 to TRBJ2-3, with D perhaps TRBD2 (6 bases). This CDR3 is built from 15 residues. Germline CDR1 and CDR2: SGDLS and YYNGEE. Trimming removed 0 bases at V and 10 bases at J, with 18 bases between. DNA for the CDR3: TGTGCCAGCAGCGTAGCTCTGACTAGATCGTCGGCGCAGTATTTT. It yields the protein CASSVALTRSSAQYF.

V usage is TRBV5-6 and J usage is TRBJ2-2, with D tentatively TRBD1 (5 bases). With 2 bases removed from V and 0 bases from J, the gap between germline ends came to 11 bases. Germline V gives CDR1 SGHDT, CDR2 YYEEEE. This CDR3 has 16 amino acids. The CDR3 coding sequence is TGTGCCAGCAGCTTTCTAGGGGCAGCGAACACCGGGGAGCTGTTTTTT. Amino acid sequence: CASSFLGAANTGELFF.